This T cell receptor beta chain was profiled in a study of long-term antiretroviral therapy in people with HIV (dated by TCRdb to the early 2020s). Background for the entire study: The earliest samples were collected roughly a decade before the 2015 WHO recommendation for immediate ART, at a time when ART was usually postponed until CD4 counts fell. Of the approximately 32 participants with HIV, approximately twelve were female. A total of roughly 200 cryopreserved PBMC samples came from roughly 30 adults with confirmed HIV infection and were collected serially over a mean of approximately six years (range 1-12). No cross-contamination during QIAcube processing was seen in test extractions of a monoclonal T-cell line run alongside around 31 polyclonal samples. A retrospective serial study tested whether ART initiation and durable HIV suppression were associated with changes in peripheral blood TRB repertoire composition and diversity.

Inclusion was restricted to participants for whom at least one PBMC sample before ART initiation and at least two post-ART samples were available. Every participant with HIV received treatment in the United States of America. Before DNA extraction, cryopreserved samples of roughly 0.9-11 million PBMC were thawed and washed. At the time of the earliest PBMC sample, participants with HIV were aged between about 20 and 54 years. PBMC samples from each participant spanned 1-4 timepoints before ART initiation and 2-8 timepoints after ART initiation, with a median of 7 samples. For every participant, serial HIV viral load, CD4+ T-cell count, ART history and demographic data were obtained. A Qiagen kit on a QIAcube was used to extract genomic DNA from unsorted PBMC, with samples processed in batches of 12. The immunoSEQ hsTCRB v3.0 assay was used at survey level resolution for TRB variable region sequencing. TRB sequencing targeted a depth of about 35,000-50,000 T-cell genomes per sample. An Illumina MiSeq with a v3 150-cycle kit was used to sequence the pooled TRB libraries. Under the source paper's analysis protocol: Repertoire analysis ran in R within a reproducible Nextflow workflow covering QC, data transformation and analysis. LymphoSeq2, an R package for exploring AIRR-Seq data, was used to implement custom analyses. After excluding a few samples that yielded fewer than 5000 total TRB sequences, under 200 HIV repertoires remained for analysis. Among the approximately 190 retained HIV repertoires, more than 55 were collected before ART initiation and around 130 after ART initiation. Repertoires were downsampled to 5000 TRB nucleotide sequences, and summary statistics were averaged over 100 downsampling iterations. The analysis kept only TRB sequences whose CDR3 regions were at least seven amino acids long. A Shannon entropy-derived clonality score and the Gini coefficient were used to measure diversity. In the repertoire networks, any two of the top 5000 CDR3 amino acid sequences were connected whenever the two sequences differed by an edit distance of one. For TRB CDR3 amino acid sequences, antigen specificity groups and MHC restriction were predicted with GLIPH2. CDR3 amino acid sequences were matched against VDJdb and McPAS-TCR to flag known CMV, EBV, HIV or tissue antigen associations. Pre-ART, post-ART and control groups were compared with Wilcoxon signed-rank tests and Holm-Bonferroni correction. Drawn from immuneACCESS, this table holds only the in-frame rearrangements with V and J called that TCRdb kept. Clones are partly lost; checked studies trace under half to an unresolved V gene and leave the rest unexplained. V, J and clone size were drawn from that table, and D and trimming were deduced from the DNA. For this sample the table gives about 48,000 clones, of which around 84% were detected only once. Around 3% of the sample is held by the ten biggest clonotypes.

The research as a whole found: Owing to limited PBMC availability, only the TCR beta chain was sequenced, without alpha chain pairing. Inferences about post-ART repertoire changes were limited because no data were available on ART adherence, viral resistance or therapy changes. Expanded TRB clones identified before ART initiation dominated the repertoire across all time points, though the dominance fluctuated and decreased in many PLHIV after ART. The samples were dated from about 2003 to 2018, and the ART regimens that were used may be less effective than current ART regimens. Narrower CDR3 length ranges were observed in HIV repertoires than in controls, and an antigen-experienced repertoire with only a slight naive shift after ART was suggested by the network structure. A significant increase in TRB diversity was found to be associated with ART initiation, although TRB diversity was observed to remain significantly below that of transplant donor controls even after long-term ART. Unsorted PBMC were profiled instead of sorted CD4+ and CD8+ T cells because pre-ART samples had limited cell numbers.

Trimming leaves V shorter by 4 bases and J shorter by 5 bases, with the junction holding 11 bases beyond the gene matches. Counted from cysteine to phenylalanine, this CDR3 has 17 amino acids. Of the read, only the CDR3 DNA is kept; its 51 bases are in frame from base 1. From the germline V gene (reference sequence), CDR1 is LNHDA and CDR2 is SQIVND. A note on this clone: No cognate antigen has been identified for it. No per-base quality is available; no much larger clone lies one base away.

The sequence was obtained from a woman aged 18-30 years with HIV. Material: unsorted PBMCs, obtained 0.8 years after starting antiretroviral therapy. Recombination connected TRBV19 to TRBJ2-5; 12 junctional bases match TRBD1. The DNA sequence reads TGTGCCAGTAGTACGGGACAGGGGGCGCGTCGGGCCGAGACCCAGTACTTC. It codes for CASSTGQGARRAETQYF.